This TCR beta chain was sequenced for a study of blood T cell repertoires in COVID-19. Across the whole study: The United States, Italy and Spain were the sources of the acute and convalescent COVID-19 samples. Sources were T cells, B-cell-depleted T cells, or PBMCs; the material itself was cDNA or gDNA.

V was clipped by 0 bases and J by 4 bases, with 14 bases between them. This CDR3 is 16 amino acids long. The germline V gene has CDR1 SGHNT and CDR2 YYREEE (reference sequence). As handled by the study authors: Counts of nucleated cells, estimated from reference gene primer amplification, were obtained. Method: immunoSEQ multiplex PCR; TCRdb's copy keeps in-frame clones and lacks some. V and J calls and clone size come straight from that table; D and trimming were deduced from the DNA. The data contain 400,000 to 450,000 clones, 80% to 90% of them singletons. The V gene is TRBV5-4, the J gene TRBJ2-1; maybe TRBD2 (7 bases). Input material: peripheral blood. The receptor was isolated from a woman younger than 45 with active or convalescent COVID-19. In DNA form, the CDR3 reads TGTGCCAGCAGCTTGGGGGGGGGCCCCGTTTACAATGAGCAGTTCTTC. This encodes CASSLGGGPVYNEQFF.